Sequencing of this T cell receptor beta chain was carried out in a study of T cell responses to AZD1222 COVID-19 vaccine. Analysis merged second doses at about 4 or about 12 weeks. Study-level results: Repertoire samples came only from after the peak T cell response. White British donors predominated, females outnumbered males, and clonal diversity was possibly underestimated. At study baseline, merely a handful of AZD1222 recipients were seropositive.

With 2 bases removed from V and 3 bases from J, the gap between germline ends came to 11 bases. From germline, CDR1 is LNHDA and CDR2 SQIVND (reference sequence). CDR3 length equals 15 residues. The assay was immunoSEQ multiplex PCR, and TCRdb's table has in-frame clones only and misses some. The table includes about 52,000 clones, roughly 90% detected once. As regards this clone: Antigen unknown.

The sequencing here drew on peripheral blood, taken 28 days after the second AZD1222 dose. This chain uses TRBV19 with TRBJ1-5; D is undetermined. This receptor was identified in an adult who received the AZD1222 COVID-19 vaccine. The CDR3 coding sequence is TGTGCCAGTAGTATACGGGCACTGGACAATCAGCCCCAGCATTTT. This gives the protein CASSIRALDNQPQHF.